These 27 T cell receptor beta chains were sequenced from one sample in a study of blood T cells in healthy people across ages. Alongside a J-beta primer mix, a sample-barcoded 5' primer served in a second PCR lasting about 7 to 11 cycles. TCRdb independently ran MiXCR on the 5' RACE reads; one entry per CDR3 protein. The sample contains more than 900,000 distinct CDR3 sequences, around 25% of which appear only once. This sample was also put to use in a study of T cells of mothers and their children.

The material sequenced was blood. These TCRs come from a girl aged 2-10 years in good health.

This clonotype showed up just a few times. This chain connects TRBV29-1 to TRBJ2-7; the D is unclear. The germline V gene encodes CDR1 SQVTM and CDR2 ANQGSEA. V gave up 6 bases and J gave up 5 bases, with 14 bases separating them. The CDR3 totals 12 residues. The CDR3 DNA reads as TGCAGCGTCCCGTTGGCCCCCGACGAGCAGTACTTC. It yields the protein CSVPLAPDEQYF.

The genes are TRBV12-3 or TRBV12-4 and TRBJ1-1; D perhaps matches TRBD1 (5 bases). The CDR3 totals 15 residues. V lost 7 bases and J 2 bases, leaving 17 bases between the germline ends. The CDR3 sequence is CASKGWNTVNTEAFF. CDR3 coding DNA: TGTGCCAGCAAGGGGTGGAACACAGTCAACACTGAAGCTTTCTTT.

The J gene is TRBJ1-4, the V gene TRBV7-2; D possibly corresponds to TRBD1 (6 bases). Germline assignment: CDR1 SGHTA and CDR2 FQGNSA. The CDR3 covers 16 residues. V shed 4 bases and J shed 1 base, with 13 bases lying between them. The CDR3 spells CASSSYQGITNEKLFF. In DNA form, the CDR3 reads TGTGCCAGCAGCTCGTACCAGGGGATAACTAATGAAAAACTGTTTTTT.

This sequence joins TRBV4-2 and TRBJ1-3, with TRBD1 as a possible D gene (6 bases). In germline, CDR1 is LGHNA, CDR2 YNFKEQ. The ends were cut back, 5 bases at V and 2 bases at J, with 16 bases in the middle. The length of the CDR3 is 16 residues. Written as DNA, the CDR3 is TGTGCCAGCAGCTCGGCGGGCAGGGGCGCTGGAAACACCATATATTTT. It is translated as CASSSAGRGAGNTIYF.

The chain combines TRBV20-1 with TRBJ2-1, with D uncertain. The germline gives CDR1 DFQATT, CDR2 SNEGSKA (reference sequence). Trimming shortened V by 1 base and J by 3 bases, and 10 bases separated the two germline ends. The CDR3 covers 14 residues. CDR3 sequence: CSARGLGYYNEQFF. The CDR3 nucleotides read TGCAGTGCTAGAGGGCTGGGATACTACAATGAGCAGTTCTTC.

The chain couples TRBV7-2 to TRBJ2-1; 7 bases are shared with TRBD1. The CDR3 sequence is 17 residues long. Germline V lookup: CDR1 SGHTA, CDR2 FQGNSA. V gave up 0 bases and J gave up 1 base; unmatched junction bases: 6. CDR3 in amino acids: CASSLASQGVSYNEQFF. The CDR3 nucleotides read TGTGCCAGCAGCTTAGCCTCTCAGGGGGTATCCTACAATGAGCAGTTCTTC.

This clonotype was counted a few times. The chain has TRBV2 and TRBJ2-5; TRBD2 might be the D (6 bases). The DNA end is a closer match to TRBJ2-7, so the J assignment may be wrong. CDR1 and CDR2 from the germline V gene are SNHLY and FYNNEI. The CDR3 is made up of 13 amino acids. This CDR3 is CASEMRETGEQYF. The CDR3 DNA is TGTGCCAGCGAAATGCGGGAAACGGGCGAGCAGTACTTC.

As to this clonotype: In this CDR3 the conserved last residue, phenylalanine or tryptophan, is missing, so a read error is likely. No DNA is shown, since the ends of the CDR3 on it are uncertain; the CDR3 is the one TCRdb lists. This chain uses TRBV11-1 with TRBJ1-1. Germline assignment: CDR1 SGHAT and CDR2 FQDESV (reference sequence). The CDR3 is 14 amino acids in total, end residues counted. Here the CDR3 reads CASSLTMENTETFS.

This clonotype was detected only a few times. The genes are TRBV20-1 and TRBJ2-3, with 7 positions matching TRBD1. This CDR3 has 15 amino acids. J lost 0 bases, V lost 6 bases, and 9 bases had no gene match. CDR1 is DFQATT and CDR2 is SNEGSKA in the germline V gene (reference sequence). CDR3: CSAASQGVSTDTQYF. DNA for the CDR3: TGCAGTGCCGCGTCTCAGGGGGTTAGCACAGATACGCAGTATTTT.

This clonotype was found a few times. This sequence joins TRBV6-5 and TRBJ2-7, with D tentatively TRBD2 (6 bases). Per germline, CDR1 MNHEY and CDR2 SVGAGI. The CDR3 has 14 residues. The V end was cut by 5 bases, the J end by 3 bases, with 14 bases between. The CDR3 is CASSPLGGIYEQYF. CDR3 DNA: TGTGCCAGCAGTCCCCTCGGCGGGATCTACGAGCAGTACTTC.

The genes are TRBV10-3 and TRBJ2-1; 12 bases agree with TRBD2. Trimming removed 6 bases from V and 0 bases from J; junction bases left unmatched: 3. The CDR3 has 16 amino acids. Germline V gene data show CDR1 as ENHRY and CDR2 as SYGVKD. DNA of the CDR3: TGTGCCATCAGCCAGGGACTAGCGGGCTCCTACAATGAGCAGTTCTTC. Encoded protein: CAISQGLAGSYNEQFF.

The genes are TRBV29-1 and TRBJ1-1, with D perhaps TRBD1 (6 bases). The ends were cut back, 6 bases at V and 0 bases at J, with 11 bases in the middle. The germline gives CDR1 SQVTM, CDR2 ANQGSEA. This CDR3 contains 13 residues. CDR3 loop: CSVDSPVNTEAFF. The CDR3 DNA reads as TGCAGCGTGGACAGCCCGGTGAACACTGAAGCTTTCTTT. The entire variable domain, with the rest obtained from reference TRBV29-1 and TRBJ1-1, is as follows: SAVISQKPSRDICQRGTSLTIQCQVDSQVTMMFWYRQQPGQSLTLIATANQGSEATYESGFVIDKFPISRPNLTFSTLTVSNMSPEDSSIYLCSVDSPVNTEAFFGQGTRLTVV.

This chain links TRBV7-9 with TRBJ1-4; 8 bases are a match to TRBD1. With V trimmed by 8 bases and J by 7 bases, 12 bases remained unmatched. The CDR3 is 15 amino acids. Germline V gives CDR1 SEHNR, CDR2 FQNEAQ (reference sequence). CDR3 coding DNA: TGTGCCAGCTCCTCAACAGACAGGGGATCTGAAAAACTGTTTTTT. Protein product: CASSSTDRGSEKLFF.

This chain connects TRBV6-1 to TRBJ2-5; D is possibly TRBD2 (6 bases). Trimming left V 0 bases short and J 13 bases short, with 21 bases between. CDR1 and CDR2 (germline): MNHNS, SASEGT. The CDR3 sequence is 15 residues long. CDR3 protein: CASSEATEGRESRYF. The CDR3 DNA follows: TGTGCCAGCAGTGAAGCAACGGAGGGCCGGGAGAGCCGGTACTTC.

The chain couples TRBV4-1 to TRBJ2-5, with TRBD2 as a possible D gene (6 bases). Trimming pared 4 bases from V and 5 bases from J, leaving 23 bases between. The germline gives CDR1 MGHRA, CDR2 YSYEKL. The CDR3 extends over 17 amino acids. The CDR3 spells CASSPIGSEWRVETQYF. In nucleotides, the CDR3 is TGCGCCAGCAGCCCCATTGGTTCGGAGTGGAGGGTGGAGACCCAGTACTTC.

The table lists this clonotype with a few counts. V is TRBV20-1 and J is TRBJ2-7; TRBD2 agrees at 7 bases. Germline V gene lookup returns CDR1 DFQATT and CDR2 SNEGSKA (reference sequence). The junction had 15 bases not matched to a gene; V was cut back by 0 bases and J by 7 bases. This CDR3 region has 16 residues. This CDR3 reads CSARDREVRITEEQYF. The CDR3 DNA follows: TGCAGTGCTAGAGATCGGGAGGTTAGGATAACGGAGGAGCAGTACTTC.

This chain uses TRBV18 with TRBJ2-4; 7 bases are a match to TRBD2. The CDR3 totals 16 residues. From germline, CDR1 is KGHSH and CDR2 LQKENI. V lost 3 bases, J lost 0 bases, and 5 bases stayed unmatched. CDR3 nucleotides: TGTGCCAGCTCACCGACCAGCGGGGTAGCCAAAAACATTCAGTACTTC. Protein product: CASSPTSGVAKNIQYF.

The V and J genes are TRBV29-1 and TRBJ1-1; D gene ambiguous. The CDR3 is 11 amino acids. The germline V gene has CDR1 SQVTM and CDR2 ANQGSEA. Trimming took off 6 bases at V and 10 bases at J, with 15 bases between the two ends. DNA for the CDR3: TGCAGCGTCGACATCGGGAGTAGAGCTTTCTTT. It yields the protein CSVDIGSRAFF.

This clonotype was picked up a small number of times. The chain links TRBV7-9 to TRBJ1-1; possible D gene TRBD1, 5 bases. This CDR3 has 15 amino acids. With 3 bases removed from V and 8 bases from J, the gap between germline ends came to 19 bases. Germline-derived CDR1 and CDR2 are SEHNR and FQNEAQ (reference sequence). CDR3 protein: CASSLWGTKTAEAFF. The CDR3 DNA sequence: TGTGCCAGCAGCTTGTGGGGGACCAAGACAGCCGAAGCTTTCTTT.

This clonotype showed up just a few times. The chain links TRBV7-2 to TRBJ2-5; no clear D gene. The CDR3 is 13 residues long. V was shortened by 4 bases and J by 3 bases, with 9 bases between the two germline ends. Germline V CDR1 and CDR2: SGHTA, FQGNSA. The DNA of the CDR3 is TGTGCCAGCAGCTGGAGACCGAAAGAGACCCAGTACTTC. Protein sequence: CASSWRPKETQYF.

The genes are TRBV29-1 and TRBJ1-2; 10 bases line up with TRBD1. CDR1 and CDR2 (germline): SQVTM, ANQGSEA. The CDR3 is 15 residues long. V shed 2 bases and J 7 bases; nucleotides not matched to a gene: 10. As DNA, the CDR3 is TGCAGCGTTGAAAGGAGACAGGGGGCGATTGGTGGCTACACCTTC. The encoded protein is CSVERRQGAIGGYTF.

The chain has TRBV12-3 or TRBV12-4 and TRBJ2-3; TRBD2 matches at 9 bases. V lost 2 bases and J lost 0; bases outside the gene matches: 6. This CDR3 is 17 amino acids long. The CDR3 DNA reads as TGTGCCAGCAGTTTAAGGCTAGCGGGGATAAGCACAGATACGCAGTATTTT. Protein product: CASSLRLAGISTDTQYF.

In this sample, this clonotype turned up a few times. This chain links TRBV6-5 with TRBJ2-1; a possible D gene is TRBD1 (6 bases). V gave up 8 bases and J gave up 1 base, with 9 bases separating them. The CDR3 runs 13 residues. Germline V CDR1 and CDR2: MNHEY, SVGAGI. CDR3 residues: CASGQQSYNEQFF. Written as DNA, the CDR3 is TGTGCCAGCGGACAGCAGTCCTACAATGAGCAGTTCTTC.

This clonotype was seen a few times. The chain uses TRBV12-3 or TRBV12-4 and TRBJ2-3, with D unresolved. Trimming pared 7 bases from V and 3 bases from J, leaving 20 bases between. There are 16 residues in the CDR3. CDR3 DNA sequence: TGTGCCAGCACGTTAAGCCAAAGGGTTAGGACAGATACGCAGTATTTT. Translated: CASTLSQRVRTDTQYF.

This clonotype was observed at least ten times. The chain links TRBV6-5 to TRBJ1-4; perhaps TRBD1 as D (5 bases). Per germline, CDR1 MNHEY and CDR2 SVGAGI. V was trimmed by 6 bases and J by 0 bases, leaving 8 bases between them. The CDR3 is 14 residues long. The CDR3 coding sequence is TGTGCCAGCAGCCCGACAGCAACTAATGAAAAACTGTTTTTT. Translation: CASSPTATNEKLFF.

This clonotype was detected a few times. The rearrangement joins TRBV3-1 to TRBJ1-4, with 7 bases matching TRBD1. The CDR3 contains 11 residues. Losses at the gene ends were 8 bases for V and 8 bases for J; bases not matched to a gene: 2. Germline-derived CDR1 and CDR2 are LGHDT and YNNKEL (reference sequence). The CDR3 protein is CASGGGEKLFF. CDR3 coding DNA: TGTGCCAGCGGAGGGGGCGAAAAACTGTTTTTT.

The rearrangement joins TRBV29-1 to TRBJ2-5; 8 nucleotides match TRBD1. The J segment lost 2 bases and the V segment lost 6 bases, leaving 11 bases of the junction unmatched. The CDR3 extends over 15 amino acids. Germline V lookup: CDR1 SQVTM, CDR2 ANQGSEA. CDR3 coding DNA: TGCAGCGTGGACAGGGACCGAAGTGGGCAAGAGACCCAGTACTTC. Translated: CSVDRDRSGQETQYF.